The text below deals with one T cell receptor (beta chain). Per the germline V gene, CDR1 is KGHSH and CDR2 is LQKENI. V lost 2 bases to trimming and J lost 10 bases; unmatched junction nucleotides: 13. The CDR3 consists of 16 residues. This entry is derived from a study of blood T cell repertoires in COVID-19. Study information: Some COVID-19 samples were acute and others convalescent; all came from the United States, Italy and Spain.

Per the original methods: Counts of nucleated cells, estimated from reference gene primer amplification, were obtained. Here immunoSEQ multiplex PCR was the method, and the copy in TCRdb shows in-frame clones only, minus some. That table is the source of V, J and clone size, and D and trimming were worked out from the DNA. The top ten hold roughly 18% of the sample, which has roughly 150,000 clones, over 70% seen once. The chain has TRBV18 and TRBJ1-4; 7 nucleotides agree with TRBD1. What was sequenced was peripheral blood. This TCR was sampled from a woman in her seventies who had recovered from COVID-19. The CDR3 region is CASSPIGTGARGKLFF. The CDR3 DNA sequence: TGTGCCAGCTCACCAATCGGAACAGGGGCCCGGGGAAAACTGTTTTTT.